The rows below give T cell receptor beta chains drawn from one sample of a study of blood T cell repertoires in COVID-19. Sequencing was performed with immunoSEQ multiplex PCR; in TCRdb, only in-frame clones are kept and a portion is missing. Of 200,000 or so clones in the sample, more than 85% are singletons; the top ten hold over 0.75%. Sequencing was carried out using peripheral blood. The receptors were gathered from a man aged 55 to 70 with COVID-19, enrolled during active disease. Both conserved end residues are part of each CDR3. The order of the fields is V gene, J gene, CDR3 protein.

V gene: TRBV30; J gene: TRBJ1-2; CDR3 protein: CAWRGEDSSLYGYTF
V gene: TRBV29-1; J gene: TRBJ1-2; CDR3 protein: CSGGLNYGYTF
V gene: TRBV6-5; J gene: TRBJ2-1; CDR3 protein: CASSYEGGYSYNEQFF
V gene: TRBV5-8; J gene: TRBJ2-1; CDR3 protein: CASSPTSGGREQFF
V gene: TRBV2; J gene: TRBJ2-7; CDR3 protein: CASAGQGAHEQYF
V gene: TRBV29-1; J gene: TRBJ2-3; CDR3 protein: CSVGTGGLISADTQYF
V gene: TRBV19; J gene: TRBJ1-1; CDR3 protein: CASSSKFGSSTEAFF
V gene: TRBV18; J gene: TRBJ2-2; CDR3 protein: CASSPAGLAGRVVGELFF
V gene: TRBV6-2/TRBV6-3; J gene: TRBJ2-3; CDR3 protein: CASSYSGLAGASTDTQYF
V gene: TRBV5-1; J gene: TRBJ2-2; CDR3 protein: CASSPAGVTGELFF
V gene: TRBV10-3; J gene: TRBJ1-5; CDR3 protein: CAISESRGPQHF
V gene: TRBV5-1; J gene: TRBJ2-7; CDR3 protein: CASSLAVRGDGHYEQYF
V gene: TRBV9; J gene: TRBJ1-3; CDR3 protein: CASSPRGNTIYF
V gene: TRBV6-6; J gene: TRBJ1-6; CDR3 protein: CASTEDSTYNSPLHF
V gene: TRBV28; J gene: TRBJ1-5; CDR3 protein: CASRSGTGGNQPQHF
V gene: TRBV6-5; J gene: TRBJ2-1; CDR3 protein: CASRGLAGAREQFF
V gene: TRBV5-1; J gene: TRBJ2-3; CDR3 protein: CASSLALAASTDTQYF
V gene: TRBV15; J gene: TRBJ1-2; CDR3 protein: CATSRVTTGSYGYTF
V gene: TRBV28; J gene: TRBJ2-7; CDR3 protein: CASSTTSPPTEQYF
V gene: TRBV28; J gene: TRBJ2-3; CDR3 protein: CASSYPGKGGTDTQYF
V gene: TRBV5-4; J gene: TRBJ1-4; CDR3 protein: CASSLAGGANEKLFF
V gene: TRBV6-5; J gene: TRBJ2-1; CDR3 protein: CASRVGLADEQFF
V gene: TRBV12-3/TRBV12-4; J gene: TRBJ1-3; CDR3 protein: CASSGTGGNTIYF
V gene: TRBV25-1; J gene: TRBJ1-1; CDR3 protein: CASSSRDSLMNTEAFF
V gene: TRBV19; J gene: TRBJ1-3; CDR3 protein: CASSKQGAAGNTIYF
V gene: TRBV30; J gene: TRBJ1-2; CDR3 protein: CAWMTGDNYGYTF
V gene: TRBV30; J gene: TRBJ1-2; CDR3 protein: CAWSATGKGGYTF
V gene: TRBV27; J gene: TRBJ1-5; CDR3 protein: CASSLGTGSNQPQHF
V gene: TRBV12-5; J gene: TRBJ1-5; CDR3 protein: CASQGISNQPQHF
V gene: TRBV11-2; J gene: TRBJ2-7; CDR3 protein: CASSLPHSGSSYEQYF
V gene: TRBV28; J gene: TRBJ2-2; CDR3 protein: CASSSSGGTGELFF
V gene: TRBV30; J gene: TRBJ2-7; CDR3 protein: CVWSITGGYEQYF
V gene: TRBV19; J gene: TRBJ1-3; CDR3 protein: CASGTFSGNTIYF
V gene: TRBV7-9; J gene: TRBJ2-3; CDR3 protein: CASSLGLRGGSDTQYF
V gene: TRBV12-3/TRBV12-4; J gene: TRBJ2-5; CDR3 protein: CASSATGPETQYF
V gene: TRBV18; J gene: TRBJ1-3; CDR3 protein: CASSPLDLSSGNTIYF
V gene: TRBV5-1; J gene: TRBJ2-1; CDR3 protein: CASSSGLAGGNEQFF
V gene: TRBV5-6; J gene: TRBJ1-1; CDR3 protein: CASSLQDRVGTEAFF
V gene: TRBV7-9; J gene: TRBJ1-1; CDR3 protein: CASTPGDMNTEAFF
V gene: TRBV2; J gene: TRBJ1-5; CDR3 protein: CASSREGNQPQHF
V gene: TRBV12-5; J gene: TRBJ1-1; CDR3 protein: CASGLEVLNTEAFF
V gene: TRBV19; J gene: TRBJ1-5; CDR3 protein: CASSMMAGGLGNQPQHF
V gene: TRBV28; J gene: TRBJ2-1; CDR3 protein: CASRSTFEQFF
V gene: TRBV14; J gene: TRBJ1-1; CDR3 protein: CASSQWTGTNTEAFF
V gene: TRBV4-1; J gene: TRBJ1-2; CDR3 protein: CASSQEGSGGMGGGYTF
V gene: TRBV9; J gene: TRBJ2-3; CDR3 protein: CASSVGASGRSTDTQYF
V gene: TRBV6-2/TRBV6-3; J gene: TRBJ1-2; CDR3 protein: CASSYYNTGYTF
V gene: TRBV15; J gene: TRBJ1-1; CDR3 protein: CATSPRQGLTEAFF
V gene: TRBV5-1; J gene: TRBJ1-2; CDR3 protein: CASTREKGTGAGYTF
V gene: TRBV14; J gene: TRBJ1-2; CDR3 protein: CASSQVQGSRYGYTF
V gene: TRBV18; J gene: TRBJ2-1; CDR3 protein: CASSPPGIAGGRGEQFF
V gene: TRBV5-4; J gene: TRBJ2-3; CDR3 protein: CASSGRTGGSTDTQYF
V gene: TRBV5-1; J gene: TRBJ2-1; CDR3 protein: CASSLSGSGKVRNEQFF
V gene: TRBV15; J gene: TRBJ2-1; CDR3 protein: CATSREGGSSYNEQFF
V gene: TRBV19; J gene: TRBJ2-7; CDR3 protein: CASTPPGLNEQYF
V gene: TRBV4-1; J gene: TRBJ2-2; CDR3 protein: CASSQVPTPRGGNTGELFF